This T cell receptor beta chain derives from a study of blood T cell repertoires in COVID-19. Study-wide context: Some COVID-19 samples were acute and others convalescent; all came from the United States, Italy and Spain.

TCRdb keeps only in-frame clones here, not all; method: immunoSEQ multiplex PCR. The table lists roughly 140,000 clones, around 89% of them singletons. The V gene's germline CDR1 is MNHEY and CDR2 SVGEGT. The V end lost 2 bases, the J end lost 5 bases, and 9 bases lay between the germline ends. CDR3 length: 14 residues. V gene TRBV6-2 or TRBV6-3 combines with J gene TRBJ2-2; D remains ambiguous. Sequencing input: peripheral blood. The sequence derives from a woman aged 60-75 years with active COVID-19. CDR3 protein: CASSYRVSTGELFF. In DNA, the CDR3 is TGTGCCAGCAGTTACCGGGTATCGACCGGGGAGCTGTTTTTT.